This T cell receptor beta chain was captured in a study of blood T cell repertoires in COVID-19. Only in-frame clones appear in the TCRdb table, and some are missing; sequencing was by immunoSEQ multiplex PCR. The table records about 310,000 clones, approximately 85% of them present only once. This CDR3 contains 15 residues. Trimming shortened V by 2 bases and J by 6 bases, and 13 bases separated the two germline ends. CDR1 LGHDT and CDR2 YNNKEL come from the germline V gene (reference sequence). The sequencing input was PBMCs or T cells enriched from blood (not recorded which). The sequence was collected from a young man who had recovered from COVID-19. This rearrangement joins TRBV3-1 (or the pseudogene TRBV3-2) to TRBJ2-2, with D possibly being TRBD2 (7 bases). The CDR3 sequence: CASSQLPGGPGELFF. The DNA of the CDR3 is TGTGCCAGCAGCCAACTCCCCGGGGGGCCCGGGGAGCTGTTTTTT.